This is a list of T cell receptor beta chains from one sample in a study of shared clonotypes between healthy human individuals. Data came from immunoSEQ multiplex PCR; TCRdb stores just in-frame clones and leaves some out. The repertoire holds roughly 2,000,000 clones, with less than 95% as singletons. The sample comprised naive CD8+ T cells sorted from blood. The receptors were sampled from a man younger than 35 in good health. Each CDR3 is given with its conserved first and last residue. D genes are given only for firm matches. Clone size is stated in some rows and not others, as once, few, many or a class when expanded.

size	V	J	D	CDR3	DNA
NA	TRBV4-1	TRBJ2-1	TRBD2	CASSLRSGDEQFF	TGCGCCAGCAGCCTCAGGAGCGGGGATGAGCAGTTCTTC
NA	TRBV29-1	TRBJ2-1	NA	CSAVRNEQFF	TGCAGCGCCGTTCGCAATGAGCAGTTCTTC
NA	TRBV14	TRBJ2-7	NA	CASSQGRGYSYEQYF	TGTGCCAGCAGCCAAGGGAGAGGGTACTCCTACGAGCAGTACTTC
NA	TRBV4-1	TRBJ2-7	TRBD2	CASSQAPGLAKHEQYF	TGCGCCAGCAGCCAGGCACCGGGACTAGCTAAGCACGAGCAGTACTTC
once	TRBV5-1	TRBJ2-1	TRBD2	CASSQGLAGTNEQFF	TGCGCCAGCAGCCAGGGACTAGCGGGGACCAATGAGCAGTTCTTC
NA	TRBV5-6	TRBJ1-4	NA	CASSLDSATNEKLFF	TGTGCCAGCAGCTTAGACAGTGCAACTAATGAAAAACTGTTTTTT
NA	TRBV5-8	TRBJ1-6	NA	CASSLVGEASSYNSPLHF	TGTGCCAGCAGCTTGGTGGGGGAAGCTAGCTCCTATAATTCACCCCTCCACTTT
NA	TRBV6-6	TRBJ1-3	NA	CASSLQGEGSGNTIYF	TGTGCCAGCAGTCTTCAGGGCGAAGGCTCTGGAAACACCATATATTTT
NA	TRBV6-5	TRBJ1-4	NA	CASSYVGATNEKLFF	TGTGCCAGCAGTTACGTAGGAGCAACTAATGAAAAACTGTTTTTT
NA	TRBV7-8	TRBJ1-1	NA	CASSLALMYTEAFF	TGTGCCAGCAGCTTAGCGCTAATGTACACTGAAGCTTTCTTT
NA	TRBV11-2	TRBJ2-5	NA	CARDRKHF	TGTGCCAGAGACAGGAAGCACTTC
NA	TRBV7-9	TRBJ2-5	NA	CASSIQETQYF	TGTGCCAGCAGCATCCAAGAGACCCAGTACTTC
NA	TRBV5-4	TRBJ2-7	NA	CASSPGGADFRQYF	TGTGCCAGCAGCCCCGGTGGAGCCGACTTTCGGCAGTACTTC
once	TRBV28	TRBJ1-5	NA	CASTKDVSNQPQHF	TGTGCCAGCACTAAGGACGTAAGCAATCAGCCCCAGCATTTT
NA	TRBV4-1	TRBJ2-3	TRBD2	CASSLISGGGTDTQYF	TGCGCCAGCAGCCTAATTAGCGGGGGGGGCACAGATACGCAGTATTTT
NA	TRBV6-5	TRBJ2-7	TRBD1	CASSSQGEQYF	TGTGCCAGCAGTTCACAGGGGGAGCAGTACTTC
NA	TRBV25-1	TRBJ2-7	NA	CASSEELAYEQYF	TGTGCCAGCAGTGAAGAATTGGCCTACGAGCAGTACTTC
NA	TRBV5-4	TRBJ2-3	TRBD2	CASSGLGPSGGTGF	TGTGCCAGCAGCGGGTTGGGTCCTTCGGGGGGAACCGGCTTC
NA	TRBV9	TRBJ2-2	NA	CASSVEQSGELFF	TGTGCCAGCAGCGTAGAACAGTCCGGGGAGCTGTTTTTT
NA	TRBV28	TRBJ1-3	NA	CASSSLGSGNTIYF	TGTGCCAGCAGTTCCCTCGGATCTGGAAACACCATATATTTT
NA	TRBV5-1	TRBJ2-7	NA	CASSWDTPYEQYF	TGCGCCAGCAGCTGGGACACTCCCTACGAGCAGTACTTC
NA	TRBV27	TRBJ2-2	TRBD2	CASSHPGRVSNTGELFF	TGTGCCAGCAGTCACCCCGGGAGGGTCAGTAACACCGGGGAGCTGTTTTTT
NA	TRBV6-5	TRBJ1-1	NA	CASSYSIGGLEAFF	TGTGCCAGCAGTTACTCGATAGGGGGATTAGAAGCTTTCTTT
once	TRBV2	TRBJ1-2	TRBD1	CASSELQGAYGYTF	TGTGCCAGCAGTGAGTTACAGGGGGCATACGGCTACACCTTC
NA	TRBV4-1	TRBJ2-4	NA	CASSGGALAKNIQYF	TGCGCCAGCAGCGGGGGGGCCTTAGCCAAAAACATTCAGTACTTC
NA	TRBV19	TRBJ2-7	TRBD1	CASSPDREGDEQYF	TGTGCCAGTAGCCCCGACAGGGAAGGAGACGAGCAGTACTTC
NA	TRBV7-9	TRBJ2-1	TRBD2	CASSLVLAGDLDEQFF	TGTGCCAGCAGCTTAGTACTAGCGGGGGATTTAGATGAGCAGTTCTTC
NA	TRBV9	TRBJ1-4	TRBD1	CASSARDRDNEKLFF	TGTGCCAGCAGCGCAAGGGACAGGGATAATGAAAAACTGTTTTTT
NA	TRBV6-1	TRBJ2-1	TRBD2	CASRSSGKLYNEQFF	TGTGCCAGCCGTTCTAGCGGGAAACTCTACAATGAGCAGTTCTTC
NA	TRBV19	TRBJ2-7	TRBD1	CASSIGDSEQYF	TGTGCCAGTAGTATAGGGGACAGCGAGCAGTACTTC
NA	TRBV21-1	TRBJ1-1	NA	CASSKACRAGDTEAFF	TGTGCCAGCAGCAAAGCTTGTCGGGCAGGGGACACTGAAGCTTTCTTT
NA	TRBV2	TRBJ1-5	TRBD1	CASSEGQGVQPQHF	TGTGCCAGCAGTGAGGGACAGGGAGTTCAGCCCCAGCATTTT
NA	TRBV7-6	TRBJ2-3	TRBD2	CASILGGGAADTQYF	TGTGCCAGCATCCTCGGCGGGGGGGCCGCAGATACGCAGTATTTT
NA	TRBV27	TRBJ2-3	TRBD2	CASSLMGGRDTQYF	TGTGCCAGCAGTTTAATGGGGGGGAGAGATACGCAGTATTTT
once	TRBV5-4	TRBJ2-1	NA	CASSLGRDNEQFF	TGTGCCAGCAGCTTGGGGAGAGACAATGAGCAGTTCTTC
NA	TRBV12-5	TRBJ1-4	TRBD1	CASGFQATGFFEKLFF	TGTGCTAGTGGTTTCCAAGCGACAGGGTTCTTTGAAAAACTGTTTTTT
NA	TRBV4-3	TRBJ2-1	NA	CASSQESASSYNEQFF	TGCGCCAGCAGCCAAGAATCGGCTAGCTCCTACAATGAGCAGTTCTTC
NA	TRBV5-6	TRBJ1-5	NA	CASSLAGTSNQPQHF	TGTGCCAGCAGCTTGGCCGGGACTAGCAATCAGCCCCAGCATTTT
once	TRBV15	TRBJ2-3	NA	CATSLTFGNTDTQYF	TGTGCCACCAGCTTAACCTTTGGGAACACAGATACGCAGTATTTT
NA	TRBV27	TRBJ2-7	TRBD2	CASKSSGSREQYF	TGTGCCAGCAAGTCTAGCGGGAGTAGGGAGCAGTACTTC
NA	TRBV28	TRBJ1-6	NA	CASSWDMSDSPLHF	TGTGCCAGCAGTTGGGACATGAGCGACTCACCCCTCCACTTT
NA	TRBV9	TRBJ2-7	NA	CASSGLEDEQYF	TGTGCCAGCAGCGGACTAGAGGACGAGCAGTACTTC
NA	TRBV6-5	TRBJ2-1	NA	CASSSLGGTRSEQFF	TGTGCCAGCAGTTCCCTTGGGGGGACGCGGAGTGAGCAGTTCTTC
NA	TRBV15	TRBJ2-7	NA	CATSPDLGLFYEQYF	TGTGCCACCAGCCCAGATCTGGGCTTGTTCTACGAGCAGTACTTC
NA	TRBV29-1	TRBJ2-1	TRBD1	CSVQGDPGTGGNEQFF	TGCAGCGTACAAGGGGACCCCGGGACAGGGGGCAATGAGCAGTTCTTC
NA	TRBV4-1	TRBJ2-2	TRBD2	CASSQESLAGGPDTGELFF	TGCGCCAGCAGCCAAGAAAGTCTAGCGGGGGGGCCGGACACCGGGGAGCTGTTTTTT